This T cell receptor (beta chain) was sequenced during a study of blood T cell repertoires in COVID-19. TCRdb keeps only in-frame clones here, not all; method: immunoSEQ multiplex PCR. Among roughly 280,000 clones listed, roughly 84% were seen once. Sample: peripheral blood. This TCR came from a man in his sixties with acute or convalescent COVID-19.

CDR3 protein: CASSRDTYTDTQYF. Here the CDR3 DNA reads TGTGCCAGCAGCCGGGACACCTACACAGATACGCAGTATTTT. The chain joins TRBV11-1 to TRBJ2-3; D perhaps matches TRBD1 (6 bases). The germline V and J ends were trimmed by 5 bases and 2 bases, with 11 bases remaining between them. CDR1 and CDR2 (germline): SGHAT, FQDESV (reference sequence). The CDR3 consists of 14 residues.